This TCR beta chain was sequenced for a study of blood T cell repertoires in COVID-19. Turning to the study itself: Collection of acute and convalescent COVID-19 samples took place in the United States, Italy and Spain.

In the original workflow: Quantification of nucleated cells was approximated via reference gene primer amplification. Some clones are missing from TCRdb's copy, which holds only in-frame ones; the method was immunoSEQ multiplex PCR. The D gene and trimming were derived from the DNA, and the V and J assignments and clone size from that table. The sample shows about 330,000 clones, approximately 84% of them seen only once. Germline V gives CDR1 PRHDT, CDR2 FYEKMQ (reference sequence). The V and J ends lost 4 bases and 8 bases, in that order; junction bases with no gene match: 2. This CDR3 has 12 residues. This clone was seen just once. Participants, roughly 18 to 100 years old, spanned fewer than 30 US areas. Participants' reported clinical history set cohort assignment.

Sample: PBMCs or T cells enriched from blood (not recorded which). This receptor was identified in a woman in her late teens or twenties who had recovered from COVID-19. The genes are TRBV13 and TRBJ2-1, with 7 positions matching TRBD2. The CDR3 sequence is CASSSGLDEQFF. In DNA, the CDR3 is TGTGCCAGCAGCTCCGGACTAGATGAGCAGTTCTTC.